The 29 T cell receptor beta chains presented below share a single source sample, sequenced in a study of T cell responses to AZD1222 COVID-19 vaccine. Profiled with immunoSEQ multiplex PCR; TCRdb holds only in-frame clones, not every one. The data hold 150,000 to 200,000 clones, with over 85% observed a single time. Sequenced material: peripheral blood, taken on day 0 of AZD1222 vaccination. The receptors shown here come from an adult in good health.

The V and J genes are TRBV5-1 and TRBJ1-4, with TRBD1 identical over 7 bases. V gave up 4 bases and J gave up 8 bases; unmatched junction bases: 5. CDR1 is SGHRS and CDR2 is YFSETQ in the germline V gene. The CDR3 has 13 residues. The CDR3 nucleotides read TGCGCCAGCAGCGACAGGGTTGAAGAAAAACTGTTTTTT. Translation: CASSDRVEEKLFF.

This clone was observed a handful of times. This chain joins TRBV12-3 or TRBV12-4 and TRBJ2-1; 7 bases map to TRBD2. The CDR3 consists of 11 residues. J was trimmed by 10 bases and V by 7 bases; bases with no gene match: 4. The CDR3 loop is CASTYSGEQFF. DNA for the CDR3: TGTGCCAGCACATATAGCGGGGAGCAGTTCTTC.

The gene calls are TRBV12-5 and TRBJ1-2, with D maybe TRBD1 (5 bases). Germline CDR1 is LGHNT and CDR2 is FRNRAP. The germline V and J ends were trimmed by 4 bases and 6 bases, with 6 bases remaining between them. CDR3 length: 11 amino acids. The DNA for the CDR3 is TGTGCTAGTGGTTCCAGGGATGGCTACACCTTC. The encoded protein is CASGSRDGYTF.

This chain links TRBV19 with TRBJ1-3; 7 bases fit TRBD1. This CDR3 contains 15 residues. Germline CDR1 LNHDA, CDR2 SQIVND (reference sequence). Trimming removed 10 bases from V and 3 bases from J; junction bases left unmatched: 12. The CDR3 DNA sequence: TGTGCCACCAGACAGGGCGCAATTCTTGGAAACACCATATATTTT. The encoded protein is CATRQGAILGNTIYF.

This clone was seen once. V usage is TRBV2 and J usage is TRBJ2-3; 7 positions agree with TRBD2. This CDR3 has 13 residues. Unmatched junction bases numbered 5, after V lost 7 bases and J lost 4 bases. The germline V gene encodes CDR1 SNHLY and CDR2 FYNNEI. CDR3 in DNA: TGTGCCAGCACTGCAGGGAGGGCAGATACGCAGTATTTT. Amino acids: CASTAGRADTQYF.

The rearrangement joins TRBV6-5 to TRBJ1-1, with TRBD1 matching 8 bases. Germline CDR1 is MNHEY and CDR2 is SVGAGI. CDR3 length equals 14 residues. V shed 6 bases and J 4 bases; nucleotides not matched to a gene: 7. The CDR3 DNA reads as TGTGCCAGCAGGGGCAGGGGGCTTATCACTGAAGCTTTCTTT. The encoded protein is CASRGRGLITEAFF.

The CDR3: CASSLTFRGVEKLFF. The CDR3 nucleotides are TGTGCCAGCAGCCTAACGTTTAGGGGTGTCGAAAAACTGTTTTTT. The genes are TRBV7-2 and TRBJ1-4, with D possibly TRBD1 on 5 matching bases. The germline V gene encodes CDR1 SGHTA and CDR2 FQGNSA. The V and J ends lost 5 bases and 8 bases respectively, with 18 bases between them. This CDR3 region has 15 residues.

For the CDR3, the DNA is TGTGCCTGGAGTCAGACAGGGGAAGCTTTCTTT. This translates into CAWSQTGEAFF. This chain connects TRBV30 to TRBJ1-1; TRBD1 matches 7 bases. Germline CDR1 is GTSNPN and CDR2 is SVGIG (reference sequence). V lost 2 bases to trimming and J lost 8 bases; unmatched junction nucleotides: 2. CDR3 length: 11 residues.

The rearrangement links TRBV12-3 or TRBV12-4 to TRBJ1-5, with TRBD1 as a possible D gene (6 bases). This CDR3 has 13 amino acids. V gave up 10 bases and J gave up 3 bases, with 13 bases separating them. The CDR3 DNA reads as TGTGCCACCTCCGGACAGTACAATCAGCCCCAGCATTTT. This gives the protein CATSGQYNQPQHF.

The chain joins TRBV10-3 to TRBJ2-2, with D perhaps TRBD1 or TRBD2 (5 bases each). Germline V lookup: CDR1 ENHRY, CDR2 SYGVKD. Trimming cost V 4 bases and J 7 bases, with 10 bases left between them. The CDR3 loop spans 13 amino acids. CDR3 bases: TGTGCCATCAGTGGACGGGACGACGGGGAGCTGTTTTTT. Translating gives CAISGRDDGELFF.

The chain couples TRBV15 to TRBJ2-5, with 10 nucleotides matching TRBD2. The CDR3 sequence is 15 residues long. The germline gives CDR1 LNHNV, CDR2 YYDKDF (reference sequence). J gave up 5 bases and V 3 bases, and 6 bases lay outside the gene matches. The CDR3 here is CATSRAAGGGETQYF. The CDR3 DNA sequence: TGTGCCACCAGCAGGGCAGCGGGAGGGGGGGAGACCCAGTACTTC.

This chain connects TRBV19 to TRBJ1-2; unclear D gene. This CDR3 region has 11 residues. Germline V gene data show CDR1 as LNHDA and CDR2 as SQIVND (reference sequence). V was trimmed by 4 bases and J by 9 bases, leaving 9 bases between them. Written as DNA, the CDR3 is TGTGCCAGTAGTAGGGAGATTAGCTACACCTTC. It codes for CASSREISYTF.

Here the CDR3 reads CASSPPAGYGYTF. As DNA, the CDR3 is TGCGCCAGCAGCCCCCCCGCCGGCTATGGCTACACCTTC. The chain couples TRBV5-1 to TRBJ1-2; D is undetermined. Trimming shortened V by 4 bases and J by 4 bases, and 11 bases separated the two germline ends. This CDR3 contains 13 residues. Germline loops: CDR1 SGHRS, CDR2 YFSETQ.

CDR3 residues: CASSGFSRNNEQFF. CDR3 bases: TGCGCCAGCAGCGGTTTCTCCCGTAACAATGAGCAGTTCTTC. V and J are TRBV5-1 and TRBJ2-1; D remains ambiguous. This CDR3 spans 14 amino acids. V shed 4 bases and J shed 5 bases, with 13 bases lying between them. The germline V gene encodes CDR1 SGHRS and CDR2 YFSETQ. The variable domain in full, completed from reference TRBV5-1 and TRBJ2-1, reads KAGVTQTPRYLIKTRGQQVTLSCSPISGHRSVSWYQQTPGQGLQFLFEYFSETQRNKGNFPGRFSGRQFSNSRSEMNVSTLELGDSALYLCASSGFSRNNEQFFGPGTRLTVL.

This chain uses TRBV30 with TRBJ2-1; 9 bases are a match to TRBD1. In germline, CDR1 is GTSNPN, CDR2 SVGIG (reference sequence). V shed 6 bases, J shed 8 bases, and the junction held 8 bases outside the gene matches. The CDR3 is 13 amino acids. Written as DNA, the CDR3 is TGTGCCTGCGATACAGGGGGCGGGCATGAGCAGTTCTTC. Its translation is CACDTGGGHEQFF.

In this sample, this clone turned up once. The chain employs TRBV7-2 and TRBJ2-5; 13 bases are a match to TRBD2. Germline V lookup: CDR1 SGHTA, CDR2 FQGNSA. The CDR3 runs to 18 residues. The V and J ends lost 1 base and 10 bases, in that order; junction bases with no gene match: 15. In DNA, the CDR3 is TGTGCCAGCAGCTTAGAGGGGCTCGGGCTAACTAGCGGGAGGGGCCAGTACTTC. This gives the protein CASSLEGLGLTSGRGQYF.

The V gene is TRBV19, the J gene TRBJ1-2; D not certain. Looked up from germline, CDR1 is LNHDA and CDR2 is SQIVND (reference sequence). This CDR3 has 17 residues. Trimming left V 3 bases short and J 4 bases short, with 21 bases between. The CDR3 protein is CASSIAPDLNRRYGYTF. The CDR3 DNA reads TGTGCCAGTAGTATCGCCCCAGACCTAAATAGGCGCTATGGCTACACCTTC.

The gene calls are TRBV5-8 and TRBJ2-4; weak D call: TRBD2 (6 bases). Trimming took 4 bases from V and 3 from J, leaving 17 bases between them. There are 16 residues in the CDR3. Germline CDR1 is SGHTS and CDR2 is YDEGEE. The chain's CDR3 is CASSNPRDFGKNIQYF. In DNA, the CDR3 is TGTGCCAGCAGCAATCCCCGGGACTTTGGCAAAAACATTCAGTACTTC. The full variable domain, its missing parts supplied by reference TRBV5-8 and TRBJ2-4, is EAGVTQSPTHLIKTRGQQATLRCSPISGHTSVYWYQQALGLGLQFLLWYDEGEERNRGNFPPRFSGRQFPNYSSELNVNALELEDSALYLCASSNPRDFGKNIQYFGAGTRLSVL.

This rearrangement joins TRBV6-5 to TRBJ2-5; D perhaps matches TRBD1 (6 bases). The CDR3 runs 16 residues. V was clipped by 0 bases and J by 4 bases, with 15 bases between them. The germline V gene has CDR1 MNHEY and CDR2 SVGAGI. In DNA, the CDR3 is TGTGCCAGCAGTTACTCCCAGCAGGGGCCACGAGAGACCCAGTACTTC. Its translation: CASSYSQQGPRETQYF.

The chain joins TRBV24-1 to TRBJ2-1; TRBD2 agrees at 7 bases. J was trimmed by 10 bases and V by 3 bases; bases with no gene match: 11. Germline CDR1 and CDR2: KGHDR and SFDVKD. The CDR3 runs 15 residues. CDR3 region: CATSDALGLDDEQFF. The CDR3 nucleotides read TGTGCCACCAGTGATGCCTTAGGACTAGACGACGAGCAGTTCTTC.

The chain is built from TRBV14 and TRBJ1-5; 8 bases are a match to TRBD1. The junction had 3 bases not matched to a gene; V was cut back by 4 bases and J by 1 base. This CDR3 is 15 amino acids long. Per germline, CDR1 SGHDN and CDR2 FVKESK. CDR3 in amino acids: CASSLTGGSNQPQHF. The CDR3 nucleotides are TGTGCCAGCAGCCTTACAGGGGGAAGCAATCAGCCCCAGCATTTT. The full variable domain, completed using reference TRBV14 and TRBJ1-5, is EAGVTQFPSHSVIEKGQTVTLRCDPISGHDNLYWYRRVMGKEIKFLLHFVKESKQDESGMPNNRFLAERTGGTYSTLKVQPAELEDSGVYFCASSLTGGSNQPQHFGDGTRLSIL.

This rearrangement joins TRBV10-2 to TRBJ2-7, with 9 bases lining up with TRBD1. Germline lookup yields CDR1 WSHSY and CDR2 SAAADI. The V and J ends lost 6 bases and 0 bases, in that order; junction bases with no gene match: 9. CDR3 length equals 16 residues. This CDR3 is CASREGDRVISYEQYF. Written as DNA, the CDR3 is TGCGCCAGCAGGGAGGGGGACAGGGTGATCTCCTACGAGCAGTACTTC.

The chain employs TRBV12-3 or TRBV12-4 and TRBJ1-2; perhaps TRBD1 as D (5 bases). The CDR3 has 13 residues. Deletions cut 1 base from V and 2 bases from J, with 5 bases between. DNA of the CDR3: TGTGCCAGCAGTTTAGGACAGAACTATGGCTACACCTTC. It codes for CASSLGQNYGYTF.

The rearrangement links TRBV7-8 to TRBJ2-1; D uncertain. Between the trimmed V and J ends, which lost 1 base and 3 bases, there was a span of 16 bases. Germline loops: CDR1 SGHVS, CDR2 FQNEAQ. The CDR3 has 17 residues. CDR3 amino acids: CASSLDALNQYYNEQFF. CDR3 DNA sequence: TGTGCCAGCAGCTTAGACGCCCTAAACCAATACTACAATGAGCAGTTCTTC.

The J gene is TRBJ1-1, the V gene TRBV2; D gene unclear. Looked up from germline, CDR1 is SNHLY and CDR2 is FYNNEI. This CDR3 is 13 amino acids long. Trimming removed 7 bases at V and 2 bases at J, with 11 bases between. CDR3 sequence: CASIRGFNTEAFF. The CDR3 nucleotides are TGTGCCAGCATCAGAGGATTTAACACTGAAGCTTTCTTT.

The rearrangement uses TRBV5-4 and TRBJ1-2, with D possibly being TRBD1 (5 bases). CDR3 length equals 16 residues. V was clipped by 0 bases and J by 4 bases, with 16 bases between them. CDR1 is SGHNT and CDR2 is YYREEE in the germline V gene (reference sequence). CDR3 bases: TGTGCCAGCAGCTTGGATCCAACCGCCGGGGCCTATGGCTACACCTTC. This gives the protein CASSLDPTAGAYGYTF.

The chain links TRBV14 to TRBJ1-2, with 9 bases matching TRBD1. The J segment lost 4 bases and the V segment lost 3 bases, leaving 9 bases of the junction unmatched. Germline lookup yields CDR1 SGHDN and CDR2 FVKESK. The CDR3 is made up of 16 amino acids. CDR3 sequence: CASSQQQGALTYGYTF. The CDR3 DNA follows: TGTGCCAGCAGCCAGCAACAGGGGGCCCTCACCTATGGCTACACCTTC. Full variable domain (remainder filled in from reference TRBV14 and TRBJ1-2): EAGVTQFPSHSVIEKGQTVTLRCDPISGHDNLYWYRRVMGKEIKFLLHFVKESKQDESGMPNNRFLAERTGGTYSTLKVQPAELEDSGVYFCASSQQQGALTYGYTFGSGTRLTVV.

This clone came up many times. The V call is TRBV19, the J call TRBJ2-1; D may be TRBD1 or TRBD2 (5 bases each). The CDR3 loop spans 15 amino acids. Germline-derived CDR1 and CDR2 are LNHDA and SQIVND (reference sequence). Trimming pared 7 bases from V and 0 bases from J, leaving 13 bases between. Written as DNA, the CDR3 is TGTGCCAGTAAACTAGACAGAAGCTCCTACAATGAGCAGTTCTTC. Protein: CASKLDRSSYNEQFF.

CDR3 amino acids: CASSRGGDYGYTF. In DNA form, the CDR3 reads TGTGCCAGCAGTCGAGGGGGAGACTATGGCTACACCTTC. The chain joins TRBV27 to TRBJ1-2, with a tentative D call TRBD1 (6 bases). V gave up 5 bases and J gave up 3 bases, with 10 bases separating them. This CDR3 has 13 residues. Germline CDR1 MNHEY, CDR2 SMNVEV (reference sequence).